Listed below are T cell receptor beta chains from one sample, sequenced in a study of CD8+ T cells in alopecia areata. Sequencing was performed with immunoSEQ multiplex PCR; in TCRdb, only in-frame clones are kept and a portion is missing. Of about 120,000 clones listed, roughly 60% are singletons. The sample was CD8+ T cells sorted from blood, taken at week 4, from a patient treated with tofacitinib. These receptors were collected from a human donor with alopecia areata. The CDR3 runs from the conserved cysteine through the conserved F or W. Each record gives: J gene, V gene, D gene, clone size, CDR3 protein, CDR3 DNA. A D gene is named only where the DNA matches it firmly. A row's size may be missing; if present it is once, few, many or a size class.

TRBJ2-3,TRBV29-1,TRBD1,.,CSVEGQGASDTQYF,TGCAGCGTTGAGGGACAGGGGGCATCAGATACGCAGTATTTT
TRBJ1-5,TRBV6-5,.,once,CASSYSPDSNQPQHF,TGTGCCAGCAGTTACTCGCCCGACAGCAATCAGCCCCAGCATTTT
TRBJ1-1,TRBV5-1,.,few,CASSLQGQNTEAFF,TGCGCCAGCAGCCTACAGGGACAGAACACTGAAGCTTTCTTT
TRBJ1-5,TRBV5-6,.,.,CASSLLGFGPQHF,TGTGCCAGCAGCTTGCTGGGGTTCGGGCCCCAGCATTTT
TRBJ2-7,TRBV5-1,TRBD2,.,CASRTGSSGASYEQYF,TGCGCCAGCAGAACCGGGAGTAGCGGGGCCTCCTACGAGCAGTACTTC
TRBJ1-1,TRBV29-1,.,.,CSGGGGGTVGTEAFF,TGCAGCGGGGGCGGTGGTGGTACTGTGGGCACTGAAGCTTTCTTT
TRBJ2-7,TRBV10-3,.,.,CAISESLTTLNYEQYF,TGTGCCATCAGTGAGTCATTGACTACCCTGAACTACGAGCAGTACTTC
TRBJ2-5,TRBV7-6,TRBD1,.,CASSLARGQGEETQYF,TGTGCCAGCAGCTTAGCGCGGGGACAGGGTGAGGAGACCCAGTACTTC
TRBJ2-5,TRBV7-9,.,few,CASSLSAHEETQYF,TGTGCCAGCAGCTTGTCCGCGCACGAAGAGACCCAGTACTTC
TRBJ1-2,TRBV27,.,once,CASSLGPDYGYTF,TGTGCCAGCAGTTTAGGCCCAGACTATGGCTACACCTTC
TRBJ2-7,TRBV19,.,.,CASSISADSYEQYF,TGTGCCAGTAGTATCTCAGCGGACTCCTACGAGCAGTACTTC
TRBJ2-7,TRBV27,TRBD2,.,CASSLKGGGGYEQYF,TGTGCCAGCAGTTTAAAGGGCGGGGGGGGCTACGAGCAGTACTTC
TRBJ2-3,TRBV6-5,.,few,CASSAVSDTQYF,TGTGCCAGCAGTGCGGTTTCAGATACGCAGTATTTT
TRBJ2-7,TRBV6-5,.,once,CASGVGGGNEQYF,TGTGCCAGCGGCGTGGGGGGCGGGAACGAGCAGTACTTC
TRBJ2-1,TRBV5-1,.,.,CASSLAGRYNEQFF,TGCGCCAGCAGCTTGGCCGGTCGATACAATGAGCAGTTCTTC
TRBJ2-1,TRBV15,.,few,CATSARLAYNEQFF,TGTGCCACCAGCGCCCGACTAGCCTACAATGAGCAGTTCTTC
TRBJ2-7,TRBV7-2,.,few,CASSPMTAYEQYF,TGTGCCAGCAGCCCAATGACAGCCTACGAGCAGTACTTC
TRBJ1-2,TRBV6-6,.,once,CASSSLQGPYGYTF,TGTGCCAGCAGTTCCCTCCAGGGCCCCTATGGCTACACCTTC
TRBJ2-7,TRBV11-2,.,few,CASSLEAISEQYF,TGTGCCAGCAGCTTAGAGGCCATCTCCGAGCAGTACTTC
TRBJ2-7,TRBV5-1,.,.,CASSLEGAGSYEQYF,TGCGCCAGCAGCTTGGAAGGCGCCGGCTCCTACGAGCAGTACTTC
TRBJ1-2,TRBV25-1,.,.,CASSEWAGAYGYTF,TGTGCCAGCAGTGAATGGGCAGGCGCCTATGGCTACACCTTC
TRBJ1-4,TRBV15,.,.,CATSRSEKLFF,TGTGCCACCAGCAGAAGTGAAAAACTGTTTTTT
TRBJ2-5,TRBV14,TRBD2,.,CASSQDGTAGGKETQYF,TGTGCCAGCAGCCAAGATGGAACAGCGGGGGGTAAAGAGACCCAGTACTTC
TRBJ2-3,TRBV10-3,.,.,CAISPGVTVADTQYF,TGTGCCATCAGTCCAGGGGTGACGGTCGCAGATACGCAGTATTTT
TRBJ2-7,TRBV7-2,.,.,CASSLGGTYEQYF,TGTGCCAGCAGCTTAGGGGGAACCTACGAGCAGTACTTC
TRBJ2-5,TRBV5-6,.,once,CASSLVGDETQYF,TGTGCCAGCAGCTTAGTTGGGGATGAGACCCAGTACTTC
TRBJ2-7,TRBV29-1,.,.,CSVVRGYEQYF,TGCAGCGTTGTTCGCGGCTACGAGCAGTACTTC
TRBJ2-2,TRBV6-5,.,.,CASSPRGANTGELFF,TGTGCCAGCAGCCCAAGGGGCGCGAACACCGGGGAGCTGTTTTTT
TRBJ2-1,TRBV29-1,.,.,CSVSRTRMDEQFF,TGCAGCGTTTCGCGGACTCGGATGGATGAGCAGTTCTTC
TRBJ2-7,TRBV29-1,.,.,CSVRGGTYEQYF,TGCAGCGTCCGCGGGGGCACCTACGAGCAGTACTTC
TRBJ2-5,TRBV30,.,.,CAWSVIDRETQYF,TGTGCCTGGAGTGTAATAGACAGGGAGACCCAGTACTTC
TRBJ1-2,TRBV30,.,.,CAWNDGGHGYTF,TGTGCCTGGAATGACGGGGGCCATGGCTACACCTTC
TRBJ2-6,TRBV30,TRBD1,.,CAWRTGVGANVLTF,TGTGCCTGGAGAACAGGGGTTGGGGCCAACGTCCTGACTTTC
TRBJ2-1,TRBV7-9,.,few,CASSSSYNSYNEQFF,TGTGCCAGCAGCTCTTCTTACAACTCCTACAATGAGCAGTTCTTC
TRBJ2-7,TRBV29-1,.,.,CSVESQAYEQYF,TGCAGCGTTGAATCACAGGCCTACGAGCAGTACTTC
TRBJ2-3,TRBV7-9,.,.,CASSSTSGYRRDTQYF,TGTGCCAGCAGCTCTACAAGCGGGTATCGAAGGGATACGCAGTATTTT
TRBJ1-2,TRBV5-4,.,.,CASSLGGNGYTF,TGTGCCAGCAGCTTGGGGGGAAACGGCTACACCTTC
TRBJ2-1,TRBV29-1,TRBD1,.,CSVEDSGTESPGEQFF,TGCAGCGTTGAAGATTCCGGGACAGAGAGCCCTGGTGAGCAGTTCTTC
TRBJ1-6,TRBV30,.,.,CAWTTGSPLHF,TGTGCCTGGACAACCGGATCACCCCTCCACTTT
TRBJ2-7,TRBV7-6,.,.,CASSLGGITYEQYF,TGTGCCAGCAGCTTAGGGGGGATTACCTACGAGCAGTACTTC
TRBJ2-7,TRBV11-2,TRBD1,few,CASSLEGNRGYEQYF,TGTGCCAGCAGCTTAGAGGGGAACAGGGGCTACGAGCAGTACTTC
TRBJ1-1,TRBV15,.,.,CATSREPGNTEAFF,TGTGCCACCAGCAGGGAACCAGGGAACACTGAAGCTTTCTTT
TRBJ2-2,TRBV6-8,.,.,CASRDHSGELFF,TGTGCCAGCAGGGACCACTCCGGGGAGCTGTTTTTT
TRBJ1-1,TRBV7-8,TRBD1,.,CASSSQGIGAFF,TGTGCCAGCAGCTCACAGGGGATAGGAGCTTTCTTT
TRBJ1-1,TRBV30,.,.,CAWNTGLNTEAFF,TGTGCCTGGAATACAGGACTTAACACTGAAGCTTTCTTT
TRBJ2-7,TRBV2,.,.,CASNMDSPYEQYF,TGTGCCAGCAACATGGACAGTCCCTACGAGCAGTACTTC
TRBJ2-6,TRBV6-5,.,many,CASSYNSGANVLTF,TGTGCCAGCAGTTACAACTCTGGGGCCAACGTCCTGACTTTC
TRBJ2-7,TRBV7-6,.,few,CASSLGGKSSYEQYF,TGTGCCAGCAGCTTAGGAGGGAAAAGCTCCTACGAGCAGTACTTC
TRBJ2-3,TRBV7-2,TRBD2,.,CASSSGVAGGTLDTQYF,TGTGCCAGCAGCTCTGGGGTAGCGGGGGGGACCCTGGATACGCAGTATTTT
TRBJ1-1,TRBV28,.,.,CASSLFAGPETEAFF,TGTGCCAGCAGTTTATTTGCGGGGCCCGAGACTGAAGCTTTCTTT
TRBJ2-7,TRBV29-1,TRBD1,few,CSARTGSGYEQYF,TGCAGCGCCCGGACAGGGTCAGGCTACGAGCAGTACTTC
TRBJ2-7,TRBV29-1,.,.,CSVFEYSGEQYF,TGCAGCGTTTTTGAGTACTCAGGGGAGCAGTACTTC
TRBJ2-1,TRBV9,TRBD1,.,CASSATGDPYNEQFF,TGTGCCAGCAGCGCAACAGGGGACCCCTACAATGAGCAGTTCTTC